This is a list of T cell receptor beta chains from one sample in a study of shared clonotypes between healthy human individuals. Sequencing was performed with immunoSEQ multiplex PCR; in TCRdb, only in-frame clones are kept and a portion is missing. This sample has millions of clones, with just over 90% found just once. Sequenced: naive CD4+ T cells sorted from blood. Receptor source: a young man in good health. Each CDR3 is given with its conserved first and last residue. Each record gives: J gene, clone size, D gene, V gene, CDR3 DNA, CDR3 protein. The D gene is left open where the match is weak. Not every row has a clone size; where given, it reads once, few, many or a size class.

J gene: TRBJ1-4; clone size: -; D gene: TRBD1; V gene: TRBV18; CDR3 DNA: TGTGCCAGCTCACCGGACAGGGGGAAGGAAAAACTGTTTTTT; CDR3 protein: CASSPDRGKEKLFF
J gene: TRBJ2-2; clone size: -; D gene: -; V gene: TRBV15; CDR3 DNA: TGTGCCACCAGCCCCCTAGGGGACGGCCTAATCCTGGGTGAGCTGTTTTTT; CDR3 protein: CATSPLGDGLILGELFF
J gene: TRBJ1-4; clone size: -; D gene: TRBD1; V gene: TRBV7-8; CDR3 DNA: TGTGCCAGCAGCTTAGCGGGCAGGGGGCATGAAAAACTGTTTTTT; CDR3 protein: CASSLAGRGHEKLFF
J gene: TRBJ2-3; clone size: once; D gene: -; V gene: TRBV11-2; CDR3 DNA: TGTGCCAGCAGCTCGGATGGTTCGTCGGCAGATACGCAGTATTTT; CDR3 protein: CASSSDGSSADTQYF
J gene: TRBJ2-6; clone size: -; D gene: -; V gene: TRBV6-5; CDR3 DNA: TGTGCCAGCGCCTCCTCTGGGGCCAACGTCCTGACTTTC; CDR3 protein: CASASSGANVLTF
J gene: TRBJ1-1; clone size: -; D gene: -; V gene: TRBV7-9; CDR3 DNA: TGTGCCAGCAGCTTCCTGGGGGAAGGGACTGAAGCTTTCTTT; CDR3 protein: CASSFLGEGTEAFF
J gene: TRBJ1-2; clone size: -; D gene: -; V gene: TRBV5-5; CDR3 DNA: TGTGCCAGCAGCTTGGCTGTACTGGCGAACTATGGCTACACCTTC; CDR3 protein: CASSLAVLANYGYTF
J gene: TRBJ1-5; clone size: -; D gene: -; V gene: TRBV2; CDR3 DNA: TGTGCCAGCAGTCGAGGGGAAAGTCAGCCCCAGCATTTT; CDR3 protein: CASSRGESQPQHF
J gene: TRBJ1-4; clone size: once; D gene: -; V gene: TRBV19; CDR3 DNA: TGTGCCAGTAGCTCGAGGGTGGGGACTATTGCAACTAATGAAAAACTGTTTTTT; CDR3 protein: CASSSRVGTIATNEKLFF
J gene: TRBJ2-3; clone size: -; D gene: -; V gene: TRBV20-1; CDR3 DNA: TGCAGTGCTAGCCCCGGGACCAGAAAGTATTTT; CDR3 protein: CSASPGTRKYF
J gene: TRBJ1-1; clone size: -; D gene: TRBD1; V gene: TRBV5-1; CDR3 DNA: TGCGCCAGCAGCTCAACAGGGGGGACTGAAGCTTTCTTT; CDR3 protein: CASSSTGGTEAFF
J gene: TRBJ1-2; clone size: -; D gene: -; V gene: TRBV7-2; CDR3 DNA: TGTGCCAGCACTCCACACAGGGATTCCTATGGCTACACCTTC; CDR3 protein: CASTPHRDSYGYTF
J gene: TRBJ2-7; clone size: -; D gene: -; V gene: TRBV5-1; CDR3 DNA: TGCGCCAGCAGCTTTCAGGGGACCTACGAGCAGTACTTC; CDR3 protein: CASSFQGTYEQYF
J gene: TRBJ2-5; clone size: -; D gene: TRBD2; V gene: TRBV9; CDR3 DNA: TGTGCCAGCAGCTCCATCGGCTCGCGGGAGGGCGGGAGAGAGACCCAGTACTTC; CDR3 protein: CASSSIGSREGGRETQYF
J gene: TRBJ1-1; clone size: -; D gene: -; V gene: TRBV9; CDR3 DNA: TGTGCCAGCAGCGTGTCCGGCAGCAACACTGAAGCTTTCTTT; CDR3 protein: CASSVSGSNTEAFF
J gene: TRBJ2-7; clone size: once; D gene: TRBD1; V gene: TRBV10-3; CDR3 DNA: TGTGCCATCAGTGAGCATGGGACAGCCTCATCGTACGAGCAGTACTTC; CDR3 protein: CAISEHGTASSYEQYF
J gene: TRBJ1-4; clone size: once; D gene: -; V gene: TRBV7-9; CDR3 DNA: TGTGCCAGCAGCCTTTCAGGGGTCTATAATGAAAAACTGTTTTTT; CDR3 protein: CASSLSGVYNEKLFF
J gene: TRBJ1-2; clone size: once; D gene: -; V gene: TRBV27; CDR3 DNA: TGTGCCAGCAGTTTTGCTGGCGCTAACTATGGCTACACCTTC; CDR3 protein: CASSFAGANYGYTF
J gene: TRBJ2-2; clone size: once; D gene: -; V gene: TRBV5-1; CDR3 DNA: TGCGCCAGCAGCTCAGTATCGGGGGCCCGGGAGCTGTTTTTT; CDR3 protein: CASSSVSGARELFF
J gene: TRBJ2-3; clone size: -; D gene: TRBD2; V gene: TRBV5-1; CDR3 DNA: TGCGCCAGCAGCTTGGTGAGCGGGGGCAGCACAGATACGCAGTATTTT; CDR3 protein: CASSLVSGGSTDTQYF
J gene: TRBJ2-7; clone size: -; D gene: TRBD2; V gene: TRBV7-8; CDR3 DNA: TGTGCCAGCAGCCCCACCCTAGCGGCCCCCTACGAGCAGTACTTC; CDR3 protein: CASSPTLAAPYEQYF
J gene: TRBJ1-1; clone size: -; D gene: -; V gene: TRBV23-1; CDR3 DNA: TGCGCCAGCACCTTAGGGTACACTGAAGCTTTCTTT; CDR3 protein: CASTLGYTEAFF
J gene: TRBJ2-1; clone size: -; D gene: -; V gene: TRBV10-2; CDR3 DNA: TGCGCCAGCAGTGATGTAGCAGGGCGCAGGTACAATGAGCAGTTCTTC; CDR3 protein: CASSDVAGRRYNEQFF
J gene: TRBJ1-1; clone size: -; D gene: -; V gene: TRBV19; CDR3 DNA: TGTGCCAGTAGTTCTAACTCGGGTTTTAACACTGAAGCTTTCTTT; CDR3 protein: CASSSNSGFNTEAFF
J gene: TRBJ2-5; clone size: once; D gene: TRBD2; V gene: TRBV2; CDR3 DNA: TGTGCCAGCAGGAACGGGACTACGCACCTCGTTAGGACCCAGTACTTC; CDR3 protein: CASRNGTTHLVRTQYF
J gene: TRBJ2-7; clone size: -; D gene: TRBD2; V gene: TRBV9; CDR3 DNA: TGTGCCAGCAGCGTAGGGACTAGCGGTACCTACGAGCAGTACTTC; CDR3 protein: CASSVGTSGTYEQYF
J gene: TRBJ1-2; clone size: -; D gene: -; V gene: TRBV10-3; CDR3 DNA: TGTGCCATCAGTGAGTCCAGCTTCTATGGCTACACCTTC; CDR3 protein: CAISESSFYGYTF
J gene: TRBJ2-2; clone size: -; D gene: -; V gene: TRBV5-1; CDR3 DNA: TGCGCCAGCAGCTTAGGATTCAGTTACACCGGGGAGCTGTTTTTT; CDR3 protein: CASSLGFSYTGELFF
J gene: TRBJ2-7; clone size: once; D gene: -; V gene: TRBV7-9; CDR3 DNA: TGTGCCAGCAGCCTTGCTGGGACAAACGAGCAGTACTTC; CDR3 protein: CASSLAGTNEQYF
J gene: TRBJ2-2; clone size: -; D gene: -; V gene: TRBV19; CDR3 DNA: TGTGCCAGTAGTATCTCCGCGGGCGAGTACACCGGGGAGCTGTTTTTT; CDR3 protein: CASSISAGEYTGELFF
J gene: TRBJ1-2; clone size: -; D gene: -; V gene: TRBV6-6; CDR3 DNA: TGTGCCAGCAGGAACCGGGACACAGGGTCCTACACCTTC; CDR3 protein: CASRNRDTGSYTF
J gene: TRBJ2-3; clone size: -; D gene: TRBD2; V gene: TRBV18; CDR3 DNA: TGTGCCAGCTCACCCCGAGCGGGAGTTTTGGGGGATACGCAGTATTTT; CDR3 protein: CASSPRAGVLGDTQYF
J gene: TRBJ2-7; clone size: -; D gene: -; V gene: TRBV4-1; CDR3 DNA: TGCGCCAGCAGCCAATTACCGTTCTTTGGACAGCCCTACGAGCAGTACTTC; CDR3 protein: CASSQLPFFGQPYEQYF
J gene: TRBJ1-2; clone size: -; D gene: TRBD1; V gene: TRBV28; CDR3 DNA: TGTGCCAGCAGTGCCCCGGGACAGGGTCACTATGGCTACACCTTC; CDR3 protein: CASSAPGQGHYGYTF
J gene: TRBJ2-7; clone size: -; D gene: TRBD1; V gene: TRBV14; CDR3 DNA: TGTGCCAGCAGCCAATTGCTGAATACAATCCCGGGACAGCTGAGCTCCTACGAGCAGTACTTC; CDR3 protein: CASSQLLNTIPGQLSSYEQYF
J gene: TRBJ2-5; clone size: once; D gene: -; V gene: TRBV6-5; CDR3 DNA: TGTGCCAGCAGTTACTCGACAGGTCCTCGTGAGACCCAGTACTTC; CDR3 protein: CASSYSTGPRETQYF
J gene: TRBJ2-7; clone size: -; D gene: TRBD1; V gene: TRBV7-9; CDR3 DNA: TGTGCCAGCAGCTCGGGACAGTGGTTCTACGAGCAGTACTTC; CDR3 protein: CASSSGQWFYEQYF
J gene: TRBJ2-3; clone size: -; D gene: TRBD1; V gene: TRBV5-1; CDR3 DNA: TGCGCCAGCAGCATTCCGGGACAGGGTATAGATACGCAGTATTTT; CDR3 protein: CASSIPGQGIDTQYF
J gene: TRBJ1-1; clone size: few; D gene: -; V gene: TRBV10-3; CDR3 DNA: TGTGCCATCAATGAAGGAGGGGAGACTGAAGCTTTCTTT; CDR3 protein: CAINEGGETEAFF
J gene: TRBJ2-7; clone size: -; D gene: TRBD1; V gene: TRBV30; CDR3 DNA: TGTGCCTGGAGGTTGGGACAGGGGGACTACGAGCAGTACTTC; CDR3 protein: CAWRLGQGDYEQYF
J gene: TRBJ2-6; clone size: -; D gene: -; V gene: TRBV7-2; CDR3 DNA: TGTGCCAGCAGCTTAGGAGTTTCAGGGGCCAACGTCCTGACTTTC; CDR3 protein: CASSLGVSGANVLTF
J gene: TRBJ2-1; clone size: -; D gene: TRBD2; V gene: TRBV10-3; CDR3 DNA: TGTGCCATCAGTAGGACTAGCGGGGCCAATGAGCAGTTCTTC; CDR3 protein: CAISRTSGANEQFF
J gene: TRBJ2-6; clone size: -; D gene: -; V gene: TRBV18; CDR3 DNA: TGTGCCAGCTCACCTTTCGACAGAAATTCCCTCTTGATTGGGGCCAACGTCCTGACTTTC; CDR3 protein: CASSPFDRNSLLIGANVLTF
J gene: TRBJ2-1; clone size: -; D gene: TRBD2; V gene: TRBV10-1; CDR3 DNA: TGCGCCAGCAGTGAGTCTAGCGGGAGGAGTGAGCAGTTCTTC; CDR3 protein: CASSESSGRSEQFF
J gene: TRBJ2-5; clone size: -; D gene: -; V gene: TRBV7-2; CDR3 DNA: TGTGCCAGCAGCAGTAGGGTATTAGAGACCCAGTACTTC; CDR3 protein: CASSSRVLETQYF
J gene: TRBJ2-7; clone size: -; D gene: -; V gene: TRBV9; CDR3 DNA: TGTGCCAGCAGCGTTGGCCCCTCCTACGAGCAGTACTTC; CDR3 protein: CASSVGPSYEQYF
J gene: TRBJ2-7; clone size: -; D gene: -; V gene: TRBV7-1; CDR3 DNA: TGTGCCAGCACCTCCGAGGGGACCCTGCCCTACGAGCAGTACTTC; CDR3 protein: CASTSEGTLPYEQYF
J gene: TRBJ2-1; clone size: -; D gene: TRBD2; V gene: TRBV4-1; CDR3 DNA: TGCGCCAGCAGCTATCTGGGACTAGCGGACAATGAGCAGTTCTTC; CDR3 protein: CASSYLGLADNEQFF
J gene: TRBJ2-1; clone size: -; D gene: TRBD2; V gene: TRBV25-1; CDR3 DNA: TGTGCCAGCAGTGCCTACACCGGGCCTAGCGGGGGGTATGAGCAGTTCTTC; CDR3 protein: CASSAYTGPSGGYEQFF
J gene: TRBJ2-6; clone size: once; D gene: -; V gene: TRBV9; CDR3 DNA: TGTGCCAGCAGCGTCTCTTGGGCTCCAGGGAGCTCTGGGGCCAACGTCCTGACTTTC; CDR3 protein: CASSVSWAPGSSGANVLTF
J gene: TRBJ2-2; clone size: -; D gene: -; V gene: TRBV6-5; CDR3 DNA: TGTGCCAGCAGCGTCCAAGGTTGGGAAACCGGGGAGCTGCTTTTT; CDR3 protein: CASSVQGWETGELLF
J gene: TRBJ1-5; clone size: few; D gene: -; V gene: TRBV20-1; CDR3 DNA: TGCAGTGCTAGCCTCACCGAGCCCCAGCATTTT; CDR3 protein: CSASLTEPQHF
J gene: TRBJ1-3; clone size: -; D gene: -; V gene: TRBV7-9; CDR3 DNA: TGTGCCAGCAGCTTAAGCAGGGGCTCTGGAAACACCATATATTTT; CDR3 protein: CASSLSRGSGNTIYF
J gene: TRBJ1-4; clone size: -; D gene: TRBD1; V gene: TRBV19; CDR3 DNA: TGTGCCAGTAGAAGGGGGACAGCAACTAATGAAAAACTGTTTTTT; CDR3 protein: CASRRGTATNEKLFF
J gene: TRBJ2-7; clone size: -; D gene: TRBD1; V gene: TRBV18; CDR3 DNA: TGTGCCAGCTCAGTGGGACAGGGGGACTCCGAGCAGTACTTC; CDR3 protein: CASSVGQGDSEQYF
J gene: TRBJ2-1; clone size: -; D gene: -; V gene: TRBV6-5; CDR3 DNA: TGTGCCAGCAGTTACGTCATGGGGTACAATGAGCAGTTCTTC; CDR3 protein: CASSYVMGYNEQFF
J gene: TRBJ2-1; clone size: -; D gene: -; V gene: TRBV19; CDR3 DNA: TGTGCCAGTAGAAGGCGGCACAATGAGCAGTTCTTC; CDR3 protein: CASRRRHNEQFF
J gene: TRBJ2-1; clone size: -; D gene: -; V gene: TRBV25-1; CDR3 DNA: TGTGCCAGCAGTGATCTCGGCGGGGAGAACAATGAGCAGTTCTTC; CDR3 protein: CASSDLGGENNEQFF
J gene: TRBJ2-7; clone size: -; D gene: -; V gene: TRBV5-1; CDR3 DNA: TGCGCCAGCAGCCTTGCGACTGGACAGAGTACCTACGAGCAGTACTTC; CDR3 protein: CASSLATGQSTYEQYF
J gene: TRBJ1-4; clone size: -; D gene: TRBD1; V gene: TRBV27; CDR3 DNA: TGTGCCAGCAGTTCCACCGGGACAGGGAATCTGTTTTTT; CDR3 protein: CASSSTGTGNLFF